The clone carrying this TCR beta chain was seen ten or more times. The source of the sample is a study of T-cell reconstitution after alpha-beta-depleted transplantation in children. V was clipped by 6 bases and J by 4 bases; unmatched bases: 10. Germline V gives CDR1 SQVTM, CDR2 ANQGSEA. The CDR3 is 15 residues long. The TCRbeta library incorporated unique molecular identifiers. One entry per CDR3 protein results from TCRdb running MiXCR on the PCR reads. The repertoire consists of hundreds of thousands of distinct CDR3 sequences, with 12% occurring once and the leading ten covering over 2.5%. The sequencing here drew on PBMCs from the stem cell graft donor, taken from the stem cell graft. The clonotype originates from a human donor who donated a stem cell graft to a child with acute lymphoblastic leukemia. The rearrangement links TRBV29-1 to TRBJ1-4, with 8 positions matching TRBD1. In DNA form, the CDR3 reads TGCAGCGTGGCATATGGGACAGGAAATAATGAAAAACTGTTTTTT. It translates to CSVAYGTGNNEKLFF. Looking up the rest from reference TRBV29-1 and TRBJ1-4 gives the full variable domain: SAVISQKPSRDICQRGTSLTIQCQVDSQVTMMFWYRQQPGQSLTLIATANQGSEATYESGFVIDKFPISRPNLTFSTLTVSNMSPEDSSIYLCSVAYGTGNNEKLFFGSGTQLSVL.